A selection of T cell receptor beta chains follows, all from one sample in a study of Ad26.COV2.S vaccination and SARS-CoV-2 variants. Repertoires were generated with immunoSEQ multiplex PCR, while TCRdb's copy carries only in-frame clones and drops some. The table shows around 450,000 clones, with roughly 87% occurring only once. This material consisted of peripheral blood, taken in a trial of Ad26.COV2.S vaccine versus placebo. The receptors originated from a person aged 18-65 years who received the Ad26.COV2.S COVID-19 vaccine or a placebo. CDR3s include the opening cysteine and the closing phenylalanine or tryptophan. The D gene is left open where the match is weak. Expanded clones get a size class; other rows say once, few or many, or leave the size out.

CATSRVQGAPGQPQHF,TGTGCCACCAGCAGAGTCCAGGGGGCGCCGGGTCAGCCCCAGCATTTT,TRBV15,TRBD1,TRBJ1-5,.
CASSPLGMRGREQYF,TGTGCCAGCAGCCCGCTCGGAATGCGGGGCCGAGAGCAGTACTTC,TRBV7-2,.,TRBJ2-7,.
CASSQVPTPSYEQYF,TGTGCCAGCAGCCAGGTACCGACTCCCTCCTACGAGCAGTACTTC,TRBV5-6,.,TRBJ2-7,.
CASSFHEGGTEAFF,TGTGCCAGCAGTTTCCACGAGGGAGGTACTGAAGCTTTCTTT,TRBV6-5,.,TRBJ1-1,once
CASSPDFFGSMNTEAFF,TGTGCCAGCAGCCCCGACTTTTTTGGCTCAATGAACACTGAAGCTTTCTTT,TRBV6-2/TRBV6-3,.,TRBJ1-1,.
CSVEDTGELFF,TGCAGCGTTGAGGACACCGGGGAGCTGTTTTTT,TRBV29-1,.,TRBJ2-2,.
CASSQSGSVRLFF,TGTGCCAGCAGCCAGAGTGGGTCCGTTCGACTGTTTTTT,TRBV7-2,.,TRBJ1-4,.
CASKPGGSTDTQYF,TGTGCCAGCAAACCTGGGGGTAGCACAGATACGCAGTATTTT,TRBV27,.,TRBJ2-3,once
CAWSVAGGTEAFF,TGTGCCTGGAGTGTTGCAGGGGGCACTGAAGCTTTCTTT,TRBV30,TRBD1,TRBJ1-1,.
CASSLGQGHQPQHF,TGTGCCAGCAGTTTGGGACAGGGCCATCAGCCCCAGCATTTT,TRBV28,TRBD1,TRBJ1-5,.
CAWSGYRGRTEAFF,TGTGCCTGGAGTGGCTACAGGGGGCGGACTGAAGCTTTCTTT,TRBV30,TRBD1,TRBJ1-1,.
CASTRTSGSSDTQYF,TGTGCCAGCACCAGGACTAGCGGGTCTTCAGATACGCAGTATTTT,TRBV27,TRBD2,TRBJ2-3,once
CASSLLGAAYEQYF,TGTGCCAGCAGCCTCCTAGGGGCGGCTTACGAGCAGTACTTC,TRBV7-2,.,TRBJ2-7,.
CASSPSAGGSYEQYF,TGTGCCAGCAGTCCCTCCGCGGGCGGGAGTTACGAGCAGTACTTC,TRBV27,TRBD2,TRBJ2-7,.
CASSLIALGLENTIYF,TGTGCCAGCAGCTTAATTGCTCTGGGATTGGAAAACACCATATATTTT,TRBV7-2,.,TRBJ1-3,.
CASSHQPAYNEQFF,TGTGCCAGCAGCCATCAGCCGGCCTACAATGAGCAGTTCTTC,TRBV6-5,.,TRBJ2-1,.
CASSDTNHGQGLPYEQYF,TGTGCCAGCAGTGACACCAACCACGGACAGGGACTACCCTACGAGCAGTACTTC,TRBV6-4,.,TRBJ2-7,once
CASSSGTGGLYEQYF,TGTGCCAGCAGTTCCGGGACAGGGGGCTTGTACGAGCAGTACTTC,TRBV9,TRBD1,TRBJ2-7,.
CASSQGQGGTGELFF,TGTGCCAGCTCACAAGGACAGGGTGGCACCGGGGAGCTGTTTTTT,TRBV18,TRBD1,TRBJ2-2,.
CASSRDRFYGYTF,TGCGCCAGCAGCCGAGACAGATTCTATGGCTACACCTTC,TRBV5-1,.,TRBJ1-2,.
CASSQDPVHLAGYTDTQYF,TGCGCCAGCAGCCAAGATCCCGTTCATCTAGCGGGATACACAGATACGCAGTATTTT,TRBV4-1,TRBD2,TRBJ2-3,.
CASSLDRASTEAFF,TGCGCCAGCAGCTTGGACAGGGCCTCCACTGAAGCTTTCTTT,TRBV5-1,.,TRBJ1-1,once
CASSPRPGMGDTQYF,TGTGCCAGCTCACCACGTCCAGGGATGGGGGATACGCAGTATTTT,TRBV18,.,TRBJ2-3,.
CASSLGGYEQYF,TGTGCCAGCAGTTTAGGGGGGTACGAGCAGTACTTC,TRBV27,.,TRBJ2-7,.
CASSFRDYQPYNEQFF,TGTGCCAGCAGTTTCCGGGACTACCAACCGTACAATGAGCAGTTCTTC,TRBV6-5,TRBD2,TRBJ2-1,.
CASSPGVAETQYF,TGTGCCAGCTCACCAGGGGTGGCGGAGACCCAGTACTTC,TRBV18,.,TRBJ2-5,once
CASSLEGLGTDTQYF,TGTGCCAGCAGCTTGGAAGGCCTGGGCACAGATACGCAGTATTTT,TRBV5-4,.,TRBJ2-3,.
CASTLSPGKNTEAFF,TGCGCCAGCACCCTTTCCCCGGGAAAGAACACTGAAGCTTTCTTT,TRBV5-1,.,TRBJ1-1,.
CASSHQGQTYEQYF,TGCGCCAGCAGCCACCAGGGACAGACCTACGAGCAGTACTTC,TRBV5-1,TRBD1,TRBJ2-7,.
CATRDLGTSGSNEQFF,TGTGCCACCAGAGACCTAGGGACTAGCGGCTCCAATGAGCAGTTCTTC,TRBV7-8,TRBD2,TRBJ2-1,once
CSASGQGNYEQYF,TGCAGTGCTAGTGGACAGGGGAACTACGAGCAGTACTTC,TRBV20-1,TRBD1,TRBJ2-7,once
CASSLISGNEQFF,TGTGCCAGCAGCTTAATTTCTGGGAATGAGCAGTTCTTC,TRBV7-3,.,TRBJ2-1,.
CASKPQGGDEKLFF,TGTGCCAGCAAGCCCCAGGGGGGGGATGAAAAACTGTTTTTT,TRBV2,TRBD1,TRBJ1-4,.
CASGRELGSYEQYF,TGTGCCAGCGGACGGGAGCTAGGCTCCTACGAGCAGTACTTC,TRBV28,.,TRBJ2-7,.
CASSHKLTLTADNSPLHF,TGCGCCAGCAGCCACAAATTGACCCTTACGGCCGATAATTCACCCCTCCACTTT,TRBV4-3,.,TRBJ1-6,.
CASSQGTGAYGYTF,TGTGCCAGCAGCCAAGGGACGGGCGCGTATGGCTACACCTTC,TRBV3-1/TRBV3-2,.,TRBJ1-2,.
CASSYPSGRVSEQYF,TGTGCCAGCAGCTATCCTAGCGGGAGGGTCTCCGAGCAGTACTTC,TRBV5-4,TRBD2,TRBJ2-7,.
CASSLTPGEAFF,TGTGCCAGCAGCTTAACGCCAGGTGAAGCTTTCTTT,TRBV7-9,.,TRBJ1-1,.
CASSYLTGGYGYTF,TGTGCCAGCAGTTACTTGACAGGGGGATATGGCTACACCTTC,TRBV6-5,TRBD1,TRBJ1-2,.
CASTDAGDGNTIYF,TGTGCCAGCACTGACGCAGGCGATGGAAACACCATATATTTT,TRBV13,.,TRBJ1-3,.
CASSRGTASYEQYF,TGTGCCAGCAGTAGGGGGACAGCCTCCTACGAGCAGTACTTC,TRBV6-5,TRBD1,TRBJ2-7,.
CASSPGINTGELFF,TGTGCCAGCAGCCCAGGGATAAACACCGGGGAGCTGTTTTTT,TRBV7-3,.,TRBJ2-2,once
CASSVDGTGTGRYTF,TGTGCCAGCAGCGTAGATGGAACGGGGACCGGGCGCTACACCTTC,TRBV9,.,TRBJ1-2,.
CARTNVLGNTIYF,TGTGCCAGAACGAACGTACTTGGAAACACCATATATTTT,TRBV2,.,TRBJ1-3,.
CASSYSLVPGANVLTF,TGTGCCAGCAGTTACTCGTTAGTCCCTGGGGCCAACGTCCTGACTTTC,TRBV6-5,.,TRBJ2-6,.
CASSRRLNSGANVLTF,TGTGCCAGCAGCCGACGCTTAAACTCTGGGGCCAACGTCCTGACTTTC,TRBV13,.,TRBJ2-6,.
CSVDRGMGGYTF,TGCAGCGTTGACAGGGGGATGGGGGGCTACACCTTC,TRBV29-1,TRBD1,TRBJ1-2,.
CASSQDSTETQYF,TGCGCCAGCAGCCAAGACTCGACAGAGACCCAGTACTTC,TRBV4-1,.,TRBJ2-5,.
CATGGAGPRGYF,TGTGCCACCGGGGGGGCAGGACCGAGGGGGTACTTC,TRBV6-5,TRBD2,TRBJ2-7,once
CASKDSHSGRRWGEQYF,TGTGCCAGCAAGGACAGTCACAGCGGGAGGAGGTGGGGCGAGCAGTACTTC,TRBV11-2,TRBD2,TRBJ2-7,.
CASSRPGGTYNEQFF,TGTGCCAGCAGCAGACCCGGGGGGACCTACAATGAGCAGTTCTTC,TRBV6-5,TRBD2,TRBJ2-1,.
CASSQVGDRTDEQYF,TGTGCCAGCAGCCAGGTAGGGGACAGGACCGACGAGCAGTACTTC,TRBV11-2,TRBD1,TRBJ2-7,.
CASSDWALSGYTF,TGTGCCAGCAGTGATTGGGCATTGTCTGGCTACACCTTC,TRBV6-1,.,TRBJ1-2,.
CASSPPGLADSYEQYF,TGTGCCAGCAGCCCCCCGGGACTAGCGGACAGCTACGAGCAGTACTTC,TRBV3-1/TRBV3-2,TRBD2,TRBJ2-7,.
CASSGQLEQYF,TGTGCCAGCAGTGGACAGTTAGAGCAGTACTTC,TRBV2,.,TRBJ2-7,.
CSAREADTQYF,TGCAGTGCCAGGGAAGCCGATACGCAGTATTTT,TRBV20-1,.,TRBJ2-3,.
CASFWDTAYEQYF,TGTGCCAGCTTTTGGGACACGGCCTACGAGCAGTACTTC,TRBV2,.,TRBJ2-7,once
CASSESTGTSGQETQYF,TGCGCCAGCAGTGAGTCGACCGGGACTAGCGGACAAGAGACCCAGTACTTC,TRBV10-2,TRBD2,TRBJ2-5,.